The sequence of this T cell receptor (beta chain) was determined in a study of CD8 T cells in ankylosing spondylitis. Study-level findings and limits: Several of the motif variants were reported before in synovial fluid and blood from reactive arthritis. For ankylosing spondylitis blood, a TCR beta motif of fewer than 10 highly homologous variants appeared characteristic. Significant enrichment of disease-linked clones was reported in matched ankylosing spondylitis synovial fluid.

Notes on this clonotype: Its cognate antigen is unknown.

Making use of molecular barcodes, quantitative 5'-RACE generated TCR beta libraries. TCRdb independently ran MiXCR on the 5' RACE reads; one entry per CDR3 protein. The sample records 700,000 to 850,000 distinct CDR3 sequences, approximately 10% being singletons. V was pared by 0 bases and J by 6 bases, with 14 bases between. CDR1 is DFQATT, CDR2 SNEGSKA, per germline (reference sequence). This CDR3 has 14 amino acids. The V and J genes are TRBV20-1 and TRBJ2-5; D is perhaps TRBD2 (6 bases). The sequence was collected from a male donor with ankylosing spondylitis. Sample: blood, either unsorted or a sorted T cell fraction (not recorded which). The CDR3 bases are TGCAGTGCTAGAGACGGGGAGACTAGGAAGACCCAGTACTTC. It codes for CSARDGETRKTQYF.